The rows below give T cell receptor beta chains drawn from one sample of a study of Ad26.COV2.S vaccination and SARS-CoV-2 variants. TCRdb's table, derived via immunoSEQ multiplex PCR, lists solely in-frame clones and lacks some. The sample contains fewer than 500,000 clones, 89% of which appear only once. Material: peripheral blood, obtained in a trial of Ad26.COV2.S vaccine versus placebo. The receptors here all came from a person aged 18 to 59 who received the Ad26.COV2.S COVID-19 vaccine or a placebo. Both conserved end residues are part of each CDR3. Each record gives: J gene, D gene, V gene, CDR3 DNA, CDR3 protein. D genes are given only for firm matches.

J gene: TRBJ1-2
D gene: .
V gene: TRBV5-1
CDR3 DNA: TGCGCCAGCAGCTTGGGAGGGGCCGGCTATGGCTACACCTTC
CDR3 protein: CASSLGGAGYGYTF

J gene: TRBJ2-3
D gene: .
V gene: TRBV5-1
CDR3 DNA: TGCGCCAGCAGCTTGGCCCAAGTGTGGTCAGGGGATACGCAGTATTTT
CDR3 protein: CASSLAQVWSGDTQYF

J gene: TRBJ2-7
D gene: .
V gene: TRBV3-1/TRBV3-2
CDR3 DNA: TGTGCCAGCAGCCAAGGGCGTACTTTTTACTACGAGCAGTACTTC
CDR3 protein: CASSQGRTFYYEQYF

J gene: TRBJ1-1
D gene: TRBD1
V gene: TRBV7-8
CDR3 DNA: TGTGCCAGCAGATACAGGGGAAGGACTGAAGCTTTCTTT
CDR3 protein: CASRYRGRTEAFF

J gene: TRBJ2-5
D gene: TRBD2
V gene: TRBV5-1
CDR3 DNA: TGCGCCAGCAGCCTCGGACTAGCGGGAGGTCACGAGACCCAGTACTTC
CDR3 protein: CASSLGLAGGHETQYF

J gene: TRBJ2-3
D gene: .
V gene: TRBV4-2
CDR3 DNA: TGTGCCAGCAGCCCGGGACTCGAGGGGAGAGATACGCAGTATTTT
CDR3 protein: CASSPGLEGRDTQYF

J gene: TRBJ2-5
D gene: .
V gene: TRBV11-2
CDR3 DNA: TGTGCCAGCAGGGATGGAGAGACCCAGTACTTC
CDR3 protein: CASRDGETQYF

J gene: TRBJ1-1
D gene: .
V gene: TRBV2
CDR3 DNA: TGTGCCAGCAACGAACAGGGGAACACTGAAGCTTTCTTT
CDR3 protein: CASNEQGNTEAFF

J gene: TRBJ2-3
D gene: .
V gene: TRBV11-2
CDR3 DNA: TGTGCCAGCAGCTTACATACGCAGTATTTT
CDR3 protein: CASSLHTQYF

J gene: TRBJ2-1
D gene: .
V gene: TRBV27
CDR3 DNA: TGTGCCAGCAGTAGGGGAAGAGGCGGAGACAATGAGCAGTTCTTC
CDR3 protein: CASSRGRGGDNEQFF

J gene: TRBJ1-4
D gene: .
V gene: TRBV30
CDR3 DNA: TGTGCCTGGACCGCGGGACTCTTGGGGGAAAAACTGTTTTTT
CDR3 protein: CAWTAGLLGEKLFF

J gene: TRBJ1-1
D gene: TRBD1
V gene: TRBV5-8
CDR3 DNA: TGTGCCAGCAGCTTGGGGGACAGGAGCCTTGAAGCTTTCTTT
CDR3 protein: CASSLGDRSLEAFF

J gene: TRBJ2-5
D gene: .
V gene: TRBV11-2
CDR3 DNA: TGTGCCAGCAGCTGGGGACAAGGGCTGTACCAAGAGACCCAGTACTTC
CDR3 protein: CASSWGQGLYQETQYF

J gene: TRBJ2-7
D gene: .
V gene: TRBV3-1/TRBV3-2
CDR3 DNA: TGTGCCAGCCAACGTAGCTGGGAAAACTACGAGCAGTACTTC
CDR3 protein: CASQRSWENYEQYF

J gene: TRBJ1-1
D gene: TRBD1
V gene: TRBV2
CDR3 DNA: TGTGCCAGCAGTGAGATGGGACAGACCAACACTGAAGCTTTCTTT
CDR3 protein: CASSEMGQTNTEAFF

J gene: TRBJ2-3
D gene: TRBD2
V gene: TRBV4-2
CDR3 DNA: TGTGCCAGCAGCCCTCGGACCGGGAGGGCCGTAGATACGCAGTATTTT
CDR3 protein: CASSPRTGRAVDTQYF

J gene: TRBJ2-1
D gene: .
V gene: TRBV9
CDR3 DNA: TGTGCCAGCAGCGGGGACGGGTCATCCTACAATGAGCAGTTCTTC
CDR3 protein: CASSGDGSSYNEQFF

J gene: TRBJ1-1
D gene: .
V gene: TRBV19
CDR3 DNA: TGTGCCAGTAGTATAGAGGTCAGGGCTGAAGCTTTCTTT
CDR3 protein: CASSIEVRAEAFF

J gene: TRBJ1-4
D gene: .
V gene: TRBV6-5
CDR3 DNA: TGTGCCAGCAGTTACTCGGGGGACACTACGGGAGAAAAACTGTTTTTT
CDR3 protein: CASSYSGDTTGEKLFF

J gene: TRBJ1-4
D gene: .
V gene: TRBV6-2/TRBV6-3
CDR3 DNA: TGTGCCAGCAGTTCGAGGGGATGGAGTGAAAAACTGTTTTTT
CDR3 protein: CASSSRGWSEKLFF

J gene: TRBJ2-5
D gene: .
V gene: TRBV7-3
CDR3 DNA: TGTGCCAGCAGCTTAGCGGCAGAAGAGACCCAGTACTTC
CDR3 protein: CASSLAAEETQYF

J gene: TRBJ1-5
D gene: TRBD1
V gene: TRBV15
CDR3 DNA: TGTGCCACCAGCGCCACGAGAAGGTCCCCGGGACAGGGATACTATCAGCCCCAGCATTTT
CDR3 protein: CATSATRRSPGQGYYQPQHF

J gene: TRBJ2-1
D gene: .
V gene: TRBV5-8
CDR3 DNA: TGTGCCAGCAGCCCTGGGTCGGGGAGAAGGTCCTACAATGAGCAGTTCTTC
CDR3 protein: CASSPGSGRRSYNEQFF

J gene: TRBJ2-1
D gene: .
V gene: TRBV27
CDR3 DNA: TGTGCCAGCAGTTCGTCGAGAGGGTACAATGAGCAGTTCTTC
CDR3 protein: CASSSSRGYNEQFF